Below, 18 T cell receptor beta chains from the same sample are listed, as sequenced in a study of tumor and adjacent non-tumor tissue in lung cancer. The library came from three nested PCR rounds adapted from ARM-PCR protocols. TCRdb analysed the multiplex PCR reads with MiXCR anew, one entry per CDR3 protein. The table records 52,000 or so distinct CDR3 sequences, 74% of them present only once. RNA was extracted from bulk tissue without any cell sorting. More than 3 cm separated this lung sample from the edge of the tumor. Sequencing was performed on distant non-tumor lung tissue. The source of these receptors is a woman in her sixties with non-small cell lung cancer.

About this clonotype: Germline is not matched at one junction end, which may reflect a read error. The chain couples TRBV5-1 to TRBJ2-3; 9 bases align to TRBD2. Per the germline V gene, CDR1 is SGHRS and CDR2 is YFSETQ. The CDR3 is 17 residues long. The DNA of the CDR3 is TGCGCCAGCAGCTGGCCCGTTCTAGCGGGGTCAACAGATACGCATTATTTT. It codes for CASSWPVLAGSTDTHYF.

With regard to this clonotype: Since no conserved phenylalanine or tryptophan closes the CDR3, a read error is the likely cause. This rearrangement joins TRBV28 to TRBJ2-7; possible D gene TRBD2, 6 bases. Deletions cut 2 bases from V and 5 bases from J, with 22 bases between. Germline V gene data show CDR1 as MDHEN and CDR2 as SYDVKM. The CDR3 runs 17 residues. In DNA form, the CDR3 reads TGTGCCAGCAGTTTACGACAAGGTGAGGGAGGAGTCGACGAGCAGTACTTA. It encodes CASSLRQGEGGVDEQYL.

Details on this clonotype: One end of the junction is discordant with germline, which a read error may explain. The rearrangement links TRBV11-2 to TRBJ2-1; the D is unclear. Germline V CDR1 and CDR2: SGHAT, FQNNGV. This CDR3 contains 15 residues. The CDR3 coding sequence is TGTGCCAGCAGCTTAGAAGTAGTCTCCTACAACGAGCAATTATTC. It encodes CASSLEVVSYNEQLF.

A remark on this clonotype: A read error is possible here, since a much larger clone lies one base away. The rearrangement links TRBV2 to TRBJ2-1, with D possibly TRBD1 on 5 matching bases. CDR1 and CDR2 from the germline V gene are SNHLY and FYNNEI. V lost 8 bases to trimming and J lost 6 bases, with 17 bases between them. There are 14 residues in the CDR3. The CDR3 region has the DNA TGTGCCAGCGGACCCAAGGGGTACCTCAATGAGCAGTTCTTC. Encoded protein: CASGPKGYLNEQFF.

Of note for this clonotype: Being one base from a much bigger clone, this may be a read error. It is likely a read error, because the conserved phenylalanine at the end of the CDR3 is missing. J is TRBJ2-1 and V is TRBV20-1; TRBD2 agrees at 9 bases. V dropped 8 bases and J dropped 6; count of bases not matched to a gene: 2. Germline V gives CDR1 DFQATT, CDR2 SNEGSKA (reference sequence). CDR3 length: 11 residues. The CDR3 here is CSQTSGNEQFL. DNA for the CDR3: TGCAGTCAGACTAGCGGCAATGAGCAGTTCCTC.

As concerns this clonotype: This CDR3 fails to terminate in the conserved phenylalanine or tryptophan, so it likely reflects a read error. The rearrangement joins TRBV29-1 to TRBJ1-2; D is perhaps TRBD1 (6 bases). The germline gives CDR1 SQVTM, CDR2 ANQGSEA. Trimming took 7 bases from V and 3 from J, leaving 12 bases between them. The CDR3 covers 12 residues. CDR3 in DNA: TGCAGCGGCGGACAGCGAGACTATGGCTACACCTAC. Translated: CSGGQRDYGYTY.

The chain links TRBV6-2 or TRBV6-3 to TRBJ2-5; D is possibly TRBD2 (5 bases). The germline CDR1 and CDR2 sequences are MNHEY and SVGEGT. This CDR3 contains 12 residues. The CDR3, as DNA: TGTGTCAGGAGTTACGAGGGAGAGACCCAGTACTTC. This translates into CVRSYEGETQYF.

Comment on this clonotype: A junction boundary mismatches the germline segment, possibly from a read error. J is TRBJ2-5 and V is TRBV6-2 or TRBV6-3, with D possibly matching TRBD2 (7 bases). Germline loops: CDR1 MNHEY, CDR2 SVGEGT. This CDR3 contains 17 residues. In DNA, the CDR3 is TGTGCCAGTAGTTACGGGGGGCACCTCGGGGGACTAGAGACCCAGTACTTC. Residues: CASSYGGHLGGLETQYF.

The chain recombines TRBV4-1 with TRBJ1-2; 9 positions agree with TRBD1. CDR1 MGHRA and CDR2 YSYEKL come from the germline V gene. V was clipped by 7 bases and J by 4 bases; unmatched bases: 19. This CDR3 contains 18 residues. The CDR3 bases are TGCGCCAGCATCCTAAAGACCCCCAGGACAGGGGAGGTCTATGGCTACACCTTC. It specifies CASILKTPRTGEVYGYTF.

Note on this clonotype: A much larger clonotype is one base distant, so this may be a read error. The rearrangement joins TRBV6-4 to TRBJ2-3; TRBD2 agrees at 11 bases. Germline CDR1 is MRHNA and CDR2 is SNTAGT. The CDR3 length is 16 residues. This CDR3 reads CTSSHTLAGGVDTQYF. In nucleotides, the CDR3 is TGTACCAGCAGCCATACCCTAGCGGGGGGTGTGGATACGCAGTATTTT.

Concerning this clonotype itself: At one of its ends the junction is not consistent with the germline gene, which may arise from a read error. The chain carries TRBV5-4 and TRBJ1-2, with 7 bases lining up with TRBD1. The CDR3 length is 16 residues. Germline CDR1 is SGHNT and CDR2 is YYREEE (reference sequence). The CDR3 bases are TGTGTCAGCAGCTTGGACAGGTTACATTTTGACTATGGCTACACCTTC. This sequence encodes CVSSLDRLHFDYGYTF.

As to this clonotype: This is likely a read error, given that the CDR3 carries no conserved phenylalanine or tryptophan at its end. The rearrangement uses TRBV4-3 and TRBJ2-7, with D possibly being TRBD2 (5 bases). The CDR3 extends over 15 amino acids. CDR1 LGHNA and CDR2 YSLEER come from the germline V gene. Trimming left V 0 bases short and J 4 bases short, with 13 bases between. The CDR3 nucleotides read TGCGCCAGCAGCCAAGAAATAGCAGAGGGATACGAGCAGTACTTA. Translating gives CASSQEIAEGYEQYL.

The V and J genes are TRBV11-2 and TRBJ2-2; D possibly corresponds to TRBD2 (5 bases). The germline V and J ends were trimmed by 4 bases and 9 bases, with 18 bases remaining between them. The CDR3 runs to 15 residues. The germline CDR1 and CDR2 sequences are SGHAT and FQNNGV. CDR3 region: CASSWGVASPRELFF. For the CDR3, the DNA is TGTGCCAGCAGCTGGGGAGTGGCTTCGCCCAGGGAGCTGTTTTTT.

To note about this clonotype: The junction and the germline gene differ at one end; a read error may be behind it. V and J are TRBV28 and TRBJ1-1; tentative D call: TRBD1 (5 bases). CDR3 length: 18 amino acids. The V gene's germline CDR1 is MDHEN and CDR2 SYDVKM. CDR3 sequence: CASSFRAPYSVLNAEAFF. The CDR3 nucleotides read TGTGCCAGCAGTTTCAGGGCTCCCTATTCGGTTTTGAACGCTGAAGCTTTCTTT.

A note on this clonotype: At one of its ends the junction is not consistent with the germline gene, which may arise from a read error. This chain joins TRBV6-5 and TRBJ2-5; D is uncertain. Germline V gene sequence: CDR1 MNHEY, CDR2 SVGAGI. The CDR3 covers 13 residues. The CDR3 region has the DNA TGTGCCAGCGGTTACTTGTTACCCAGAGCCCAGTACTTC. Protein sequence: CASGYLLPRAQYF.

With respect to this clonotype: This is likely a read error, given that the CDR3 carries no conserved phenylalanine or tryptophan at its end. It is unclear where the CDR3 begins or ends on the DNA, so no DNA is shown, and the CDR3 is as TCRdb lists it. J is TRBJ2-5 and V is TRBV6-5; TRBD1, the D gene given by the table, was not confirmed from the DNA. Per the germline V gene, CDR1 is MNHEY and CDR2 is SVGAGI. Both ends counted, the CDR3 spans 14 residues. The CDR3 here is CASNRTGGQKTQHL.

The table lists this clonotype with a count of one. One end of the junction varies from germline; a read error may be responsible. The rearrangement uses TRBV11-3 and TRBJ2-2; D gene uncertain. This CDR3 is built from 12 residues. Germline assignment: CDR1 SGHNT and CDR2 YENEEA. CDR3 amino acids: CAISTNIGELFF. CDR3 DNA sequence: TGTGCCATCAGCACGAACATCGGGGAGCTGTTTTTT.

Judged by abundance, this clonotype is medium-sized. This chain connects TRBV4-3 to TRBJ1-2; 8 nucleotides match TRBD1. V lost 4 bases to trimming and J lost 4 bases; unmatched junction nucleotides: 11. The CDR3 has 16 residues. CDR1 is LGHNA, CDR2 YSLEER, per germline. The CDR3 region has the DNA TGCGCCAGCAGCCTCACATCGGACAGGGTCGGCTATGGCTACACCTTC. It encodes CASSLTSDRVGYGYTF.